This T cell receptor beta chain was retrieved from a study of cytotoxic CD8 clonotypes in ibrutinib-treated CLL. Points from the study as a whole: Rising at ibrutinib response, clonality subsequently fell back toward baseline at progression.

A word on this clone: Its antigen is not known.

The CDR3 has 11 amino acids. Trimming removed 3 bases from V and 6 bases from J, with 2 bases in between. Germline values: CDR1 SGHDN, CDR2 FVKESK. Sequencing was performed with immunoSEQ multiplex PCR; in TCRdb, only in-frame clones are kept and a portion is missing. The data contain around 77,000 clones, around 80% of them seen just once; the ten biggest clones take up roughly 7.5%. This sequence joins TRBV14 and TRBJ1-4, with D unclear. This receptor was obtained from a human donor with chronic lymphocytic leukemia. The source was PBMCs, collected at disease progression, from a patient treated with ibrutinib. CDR3 nucleotide sequence: TGTGCCAGCAGCCAGCATGAAAAACTGTTTTTT. It encodes CASSQHEKLFF.